The T cell receptor (beta chain) under discussion was sequenced for a study of blood T cells in healthy people across ages. From germline, CDR1 is SEHNR and CDR2 FQNEAQ (reference sequence). This CDR3 is 16 amino acids long. The junction had 7 bases not matched to a gene; V was cut back by 2 bases and J by 3 bases. It was roughly 10 milliliters of peripheral blood that were drawn from each donor. Every sample yielded at least 6 million isolated PBMCs. With a J-beta primer mix and a sample-barcoded 5' primer, a second PCR ran about 7 to 12 cycles. A single record per CDR3 protein comes from TCRdb applying MiXCR to the 5' RACE reads. Here the sample spans 1.4 million or so distinct CDR3 sequences, 42% being singletons. The sample holds a few counts of this clonotype.

This chain connects TRBV7-9 to TRBJ1-2; 9 bases fit TRBD1. The sample consisted of blood. This TCR derives from a young woman in good health. CDR3 in amino acids: CASSLPRDREDYGYTF. The CDR3 nucleotides read TGTGCCAGCAGCTTACCCCGGGACAGGGAAGACTATGGCTACACCTTC. The variable domain in full, completed from reference TRBV7-9 and TRBJ1-2, reads DTGVSQNPRHKITKRGQNVTFRCDPISEHNRLYWYRQTLGQGPEFLTYFQNEAQLEKSRLLSDRFSAERPKGSFSTLEIQRTEQGDSAMYLCASSLPRDREDYGYTFGSGTRLTVV.